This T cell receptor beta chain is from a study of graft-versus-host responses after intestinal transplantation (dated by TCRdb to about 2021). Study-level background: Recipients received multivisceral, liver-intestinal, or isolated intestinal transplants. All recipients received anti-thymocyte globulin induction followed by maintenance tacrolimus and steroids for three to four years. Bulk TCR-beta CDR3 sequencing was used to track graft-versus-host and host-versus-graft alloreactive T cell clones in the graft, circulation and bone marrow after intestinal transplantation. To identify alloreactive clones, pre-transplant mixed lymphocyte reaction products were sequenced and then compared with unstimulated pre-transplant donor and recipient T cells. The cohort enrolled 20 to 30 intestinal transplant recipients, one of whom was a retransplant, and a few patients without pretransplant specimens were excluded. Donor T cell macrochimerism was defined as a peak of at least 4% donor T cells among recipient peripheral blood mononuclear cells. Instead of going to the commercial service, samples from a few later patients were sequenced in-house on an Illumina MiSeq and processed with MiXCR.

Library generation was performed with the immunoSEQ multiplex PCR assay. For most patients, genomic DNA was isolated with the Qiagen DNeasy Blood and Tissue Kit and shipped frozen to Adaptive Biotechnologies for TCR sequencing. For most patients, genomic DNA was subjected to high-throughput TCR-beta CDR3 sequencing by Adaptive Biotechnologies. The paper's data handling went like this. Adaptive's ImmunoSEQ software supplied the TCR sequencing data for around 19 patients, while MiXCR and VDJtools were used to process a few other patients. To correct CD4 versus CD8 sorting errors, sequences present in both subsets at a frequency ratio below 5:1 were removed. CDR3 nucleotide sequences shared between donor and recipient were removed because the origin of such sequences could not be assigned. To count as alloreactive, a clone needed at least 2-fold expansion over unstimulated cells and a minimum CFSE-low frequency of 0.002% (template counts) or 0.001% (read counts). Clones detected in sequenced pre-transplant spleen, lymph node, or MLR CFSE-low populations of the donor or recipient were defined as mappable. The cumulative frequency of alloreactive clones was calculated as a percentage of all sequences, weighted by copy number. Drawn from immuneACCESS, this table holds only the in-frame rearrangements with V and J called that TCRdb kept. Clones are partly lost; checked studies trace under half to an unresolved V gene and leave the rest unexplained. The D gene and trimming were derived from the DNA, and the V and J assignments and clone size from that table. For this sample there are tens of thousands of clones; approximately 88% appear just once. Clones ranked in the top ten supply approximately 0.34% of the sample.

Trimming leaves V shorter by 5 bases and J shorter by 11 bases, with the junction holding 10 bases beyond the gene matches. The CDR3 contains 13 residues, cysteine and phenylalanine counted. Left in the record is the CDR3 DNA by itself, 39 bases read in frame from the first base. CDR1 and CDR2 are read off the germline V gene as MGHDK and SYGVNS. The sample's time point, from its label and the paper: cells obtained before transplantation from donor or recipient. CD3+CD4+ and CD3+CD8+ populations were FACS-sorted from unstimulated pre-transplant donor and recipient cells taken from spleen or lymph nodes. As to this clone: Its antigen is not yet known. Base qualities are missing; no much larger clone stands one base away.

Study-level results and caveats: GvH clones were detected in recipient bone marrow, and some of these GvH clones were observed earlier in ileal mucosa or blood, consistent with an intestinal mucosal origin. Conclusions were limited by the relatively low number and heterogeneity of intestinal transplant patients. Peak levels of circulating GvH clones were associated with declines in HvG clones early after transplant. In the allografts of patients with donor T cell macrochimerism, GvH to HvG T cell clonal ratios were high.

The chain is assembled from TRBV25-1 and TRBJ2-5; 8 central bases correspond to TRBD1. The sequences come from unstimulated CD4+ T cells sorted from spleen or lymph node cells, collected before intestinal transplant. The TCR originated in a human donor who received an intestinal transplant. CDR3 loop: CASSRQGALEQYF. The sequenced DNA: TGTGCCAGCAGTAGGCAGGGGGCCCTTGAGCAGTACTTC.